The table lists the clone carrying this TCR beta chain with a count of one. The data are from a study of Ad26.COV2.S vaccination and SARS-CoV-2 variants. Study-wide background: In the study, Ad26.COV2.S was injected intramuscularly once, or twice 56 days apart.

The sample's treatment: about 20 received Ad26.COV2.S at low or high dose, single or two shots; about five received placebo; per-sample allocation not given. Material that was analyzed had been drawn on day 63 after the first vaccine or placebo injection. Germline V gives CDR1 LGHDT, CDR2 YNNKEL (reference sequence). The J segment lost 6 bases and the V segment lost 4 bases, leaving 6 bases of the junction unmatched. The CDR3 sequence is 15 residues long. The assay was immunoSEQ multiplex PCR, and TCRdb's table has in-frame clones only and misses some. Among 350,000 to 500,000 clones, about 92% were seen once, and the ten largest hold about 4.1%.

The genes are TRBV3-1 (or the pseudogene TRBV3-2) and TRBJ2-1, with TRBD2 matching over 10 bases. The sample in question was peripheral blood, obtained in a trial of Ad26.COV2.S vaccine versus placebo. This TCR derives from a person aged 18-60 years who received the Ad26.COV2.S COVID-19 vaccine or a placebo. CDR3 in DNA: TGTGCCAGCAGCCTAGCGGGAGGACTGGGCAATGAGCAGTTCTTC. Translation gives CASSLAGGLGNEQFF.